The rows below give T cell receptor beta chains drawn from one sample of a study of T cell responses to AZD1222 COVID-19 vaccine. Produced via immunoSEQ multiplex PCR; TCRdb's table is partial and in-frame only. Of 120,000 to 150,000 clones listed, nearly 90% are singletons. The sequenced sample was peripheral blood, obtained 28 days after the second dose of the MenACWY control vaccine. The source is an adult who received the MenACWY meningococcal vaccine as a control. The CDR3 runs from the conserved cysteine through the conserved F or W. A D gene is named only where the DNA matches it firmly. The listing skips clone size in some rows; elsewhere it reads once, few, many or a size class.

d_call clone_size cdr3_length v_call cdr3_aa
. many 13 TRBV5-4 CASRPGGNTEAFF
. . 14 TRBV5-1 CASSLGSGLETQYF
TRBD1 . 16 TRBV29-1 CSVEYVRTGNTGELFF
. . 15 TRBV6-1 CASSDASMGGGEAFF
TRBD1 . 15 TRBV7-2 CASSQDRGPYNEQFF
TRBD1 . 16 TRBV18 CASSPMDRRLNTEAFF
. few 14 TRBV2 CASSPRVGNTEAFF
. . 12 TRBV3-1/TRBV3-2 CASSQDREKLFF
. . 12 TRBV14 CASSLWGTEAFF
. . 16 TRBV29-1 CSVEDRGLPNTGELFF
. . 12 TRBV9 CASRGEDREAFF
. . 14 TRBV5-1 CASSFQGLDQPQHF
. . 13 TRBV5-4 CASRDRFLNTIYF
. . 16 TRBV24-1 CATSDLWTVYNSPLHF
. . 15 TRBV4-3 CASSQEWGNTGELFF
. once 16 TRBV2 CASSLPSITNTGELFF
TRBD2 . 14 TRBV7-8 CASSGGLAYNEQFF
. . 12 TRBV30 CAWSVSSYGYTF
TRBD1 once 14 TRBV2 CASSEVTGDQPQHF
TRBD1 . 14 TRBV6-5 CASTWDRSNTEAFF
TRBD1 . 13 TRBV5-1 CASSRGTGYGYTF
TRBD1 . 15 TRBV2 CASRDREATNEKLFF
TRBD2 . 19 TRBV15 CATSRELTSGTRAKNIQYF
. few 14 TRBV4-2 CASSQGSMNTEAFF
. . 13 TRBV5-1 CASSPGTTGELFF
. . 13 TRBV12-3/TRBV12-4 CASKDTSYNEQFF
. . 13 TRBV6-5 CASRESRGFGYTF
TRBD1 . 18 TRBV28 CASSLDVWGQGVLDEQFF
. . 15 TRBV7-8 CASSLAAGPNEKLFF
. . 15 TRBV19 CASTFSSSYNSPLHF
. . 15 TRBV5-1 CASSLAGTVDTEAFF
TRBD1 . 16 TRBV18 CASSPTTSGTGSDYTF
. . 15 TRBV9 CASSVAPVESYEQYF
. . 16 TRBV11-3 CASSNTGSYQTDTQYF
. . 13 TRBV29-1 CSVLTGSNTEAFF
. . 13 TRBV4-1 CASSQDPSDTQYF
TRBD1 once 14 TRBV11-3 CASSLGTGRTEAFF
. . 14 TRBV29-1 CSVEDLGDSYEQYF
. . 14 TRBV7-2 CASSLALGREKLFF
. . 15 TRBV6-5 CASSYQGQIQETQYF
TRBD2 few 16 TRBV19 CASSIRTSDAYNEQFF
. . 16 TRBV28 CASSSTGTPSSYEQYF
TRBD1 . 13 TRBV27 CASWDSFNEKLFF
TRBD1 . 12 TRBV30 CAWGTGNYGYTF
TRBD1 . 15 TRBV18 CASSPWTGGHQPQHF
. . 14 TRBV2 CASSRGVDNSPLHF
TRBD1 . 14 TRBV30 CAWTRDRGSEKLFF
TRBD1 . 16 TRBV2 CASSGDRGIAKNIQYF
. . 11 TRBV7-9 CASSSGETQYF
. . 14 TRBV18 CASSPRRDQETQYF
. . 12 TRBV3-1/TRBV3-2 CASSFGADTQYF
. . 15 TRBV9 CASSLRGDSYNEQFF
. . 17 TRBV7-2 CASSLARTMGSYNEQFF
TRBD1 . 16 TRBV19 CASSIKGQDDTGELFF
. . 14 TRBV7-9 CASSLEGPNTEAFF
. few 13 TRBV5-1 CASRPLGYNEQFF
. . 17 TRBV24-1 CATSDPGTATSHEKLFF